This T cell receptor (beta chain) is drawn from a study of identical twins. For this clonotype: Its antigen is not identified.

Losses at the gene ends were 4 bases for V and 7 bases for J; bases not matched to a gene: 12. The V gene's germline CDR1 is SGHDN and CDR2 FVKESK. The CDR3 runs 17 residues. TCRdb processed the 5' RACE reads anew with MiXCR; each CDR3 protein has one entry. This table holds around 670,000 distinct CDR3 sequences, roughly 6% found once. Study-level findings and limits: The more abundant beta clonotypes in cord blood had fewer insertions, and memory repertoires did not show this.

J is TRBJ2-1 and V is TRBV14; 11 bases align to TRBD1. Sequenced material: naive T cells sorted from blood. This clonotype originated in a man younger than 35 in good health. This chain's CDR3 is CASSLRHRGTGGNEQFF. In nucleotides, the CDR3 is TGTGCCAGCAGCCTTCGCCATCGCGGGACAGGGGGAAATGAGCAGTTCTTC.